The 18 T cell receptor beta chains below come from one sample, sequenced in a study of regulatory T cells in long-lasting Graves disease. This sample's time point: persistent/refractory GD, antithyroid drugs over 5 years with positive TRAb. RNA extracted from PBMCs served as the sequencing template. iRepertoire HTBI primers and Arm-PCR of CDR3 regions built TCR beta libraries. Each CDR3 protein gets one entry after TCRdb re-called the multiplex PCR reads with MiXCR. The table records 400,000 to 450,000 distinct CDR3 sequences, 23% of them present only once. This material consisted of peripheral blood mononuclear cells (PBMCs), taken when the disease was refractory, from a patient treated with antithyroid drugs. These receptors came from a female donor with Graves disease.

Ten or more counts support this clonotype. This rearrangement joins TRBV28 to TRBJ2-7; the match to TRBD2 covers 10 bases. The V gene end was trimmed by 7 bases and the J gene end by 7 bases; junction bases not matched to a gene: 16. Germline loops: CDR1 MDHEN, CDR2 SYDVKM. This CDR3 contains 16 residues. CDR3 sequence: CASTSPRTSGVWEQYF. DNA for the CDR3: TGTGCCAGCACCTCCCCCCGGACTAGCGGCGTCTGGGAGCAGTACTTC.

The sample holds a few counts of this clonotype. The chain has TRBV11-2 and TRBJ2-6; maybe TRBD1 (6 bases). V lost 5 bases and J lost 5, with 13 bases in between. The CDR3 covers 15 residues. CDR1 is SGHAT, CDR2 FQNNGV, per germline. The CDR3 spells CASSPPRDRANVLTF. The DNA for the CDR3 is TGTGCCAGCAGCCCTCCCCGGGACAGGGCCAACGTCCTGACTTTC.

This clonotype was detected only a few times. The V gene is TRBV19, the J gene TRBJ1-2; a weak D match, TRBD1 (6 bases). V was shortened by 6 bases and J by 4 bases, with 12 bases between the two germline ends. CDR1 and CDR2 from the germline V gene are LNHDA and SQIVND (reference sequence). The CDR3 length is 13 residues. Here the CDR3 reads CASSHGQFYGYTF. DNA of the CDR3: TGTGCCAGTAGCCATGGACAGTTCTATGGCTACACCTTC.

This clonotype was seen a few times. The V and J genes are TRBV7-2 and TRBJ2-2; 14 bases agree with TRBD2. CDR3 length: 16 amino acids. Germline trimming cut 7 bases from V and 7 bases from J; bases unmatched to any gene: 8. Germline V gene lookup returns CDR1 SGHTA and CDR2 FQGNSA. DNA of the CDR3: TGTGCCAGCAAGGGGACTAGCGGGAGATCGGTCGGGGAGCTGTTTTTT. The encoded protein is CASKGTSGRSVGELFF.

This clonotype was seen at least ten times. The rearrangement joins TRBV2 to TRBJ2-2; 9 positions match TRBD2. The CDR3 extends over 16 amino acids. J lost 3 bases, V lost 6 bases, and 8 bases had no gene match. Germline CDR1 and CDR2: SNHLY and FYNNEI. CDR3 region: CASSSSGSGYTGELFF. The CDR3 DNA sequence: TGTGCCAGCAGCAGTAGCGGGAGTGGGTACACCGGGGAGCTGTTTTTT.

The chain employs TRBV5-4 and TRBJ1-1; TRBD1 might be the D (6 bases). Germline CDR1 SGHNT, CDR2 YYREEE (reference sequence). The CDR3 covers 16 residues. The ends were cut back, 4 bases at V and 2 bases at J, with 18 bases in the middle. In DNA, the CDR3 is TGTGCCAGCAGCCATGACAGGTTCAATATAAACACTGAAGCTTTCTTT. This translates into CASSHDRFNINTEAFF.

The sample holds a few counts of this clonotype. The chain is built from TRBV3-1 and TRBJ1-2; D unresolved. CDR1 LGHDT and CDR2 YNNKEL come from the germline V gene (reference sequence). V lost 1 base, J lost 8 bases, and 20 bases lay in between. This CDR3 is built from 16 residues. The CDR3 nucleotides read TGTGCCAGCAGCCAAGTTTCGGGGAACTATCCCGGCGGCTACACCTTC. As protein: CASSQVSGNYPGGYTF.

This clonotype was counted many times. This sequence joins TRBV2 and TRBJ2-3; no clear D gene. This CDR3 is built from 15 residues. Trimming removed 4 bases at V and 1 base at J, with 12 bases between. The germline V gene encodes CDR1 SNHLY and CDR2 FYNNEI. CDR3 nucleotides: TGTGCCAGCAGTGTGCAGGAAACGGGCACAGATACGCAGTATTTT. As protein: CASSVQETGTDTQYF.

This clonotype appeared many times. The chain uses TRBV4-1 and TRBJ2-5; D perhaps matches TRBD2 (6 bases). The CDR3 runs to 13 residues. V lost 0 bases and J 9 bases, leaving 11 bases between the germline ends. CDR1 is MGHRA and CDR2 is YSYEKL in the germline V gene. The CDR3 protein is CASSQDVRGSQYF. The DNA of the CDR3 is TGCGCCAGCAGCCAAGATGTTCGGGGGTCCCAGTACTTC.

In this sample, this clonotype turned up a few times. This sequence joins TRBV6-1 and TRBJ1-6; unclear D gene. Per germline, CDR1 MNHNS and CDR2 SASEGT. Trimming pared 6 bases from V and 0 bases from J, leaving 9 bases between. This CDR3 is 15 amino acids long. CDR3 coding DNA: TGTGCCAGCAGAGTAGGGAGCTCCTATAATTCACCCCTCCACTTT. It specifies CASRVGSSYNSPLHF.

This clonotype occurred a few times. This sequence joins TRBV19 and TRBJ2-5, with D perhaps TRBD1 (6 bases). The V gene lost 3 bases and the J gene lost 4 bases, with 12 bases spanning the gap. CDR3 length: 14 amino acids. The germline CDR1 and CDR2 sequences are LNHDA and SQIVND (reference sequence). The CDR3 DNA is TGTGCCAGTAGTATCGACAGGAGAGTAGAGACCCAGTACTTC. This encodes CASSIDRRVETQYF.

In its sample, this clonotype was seen many times. The V call is TRBV24-1, the J call TRBJ2-5; D unresolved. The CDR3 extends over 14 amino acids. The ends were cut back, 0 bases at V and 4 bases at J, with 8 bases in the middle. Germline V gene sequence: CDR1 KGHDR, CDR2 SFDVKD. The CDR3 sequence: CATSDLDGLETQYF. DNA for the CDR3: TGTGCCACCAGTGATTTGGACGGATTAGAGACCCAGTACTTC.

The chain employs TRBV6-9 and TRBJ1-5; no definite D call. The length of the CDR3 is 15 residues. Germline CDR1 and CDR2: MNHGY and SVAAGI. The ends were cut back, 3 bases at V and 0 bases at J, with 9 bases in the middle. The CDR3 sequence is CASSYAEYSNQPQHF. The CDR3 coding sequence is TGTGCCAGCAGTTACGCAGAGTATAGCAATCAGCCCCAGCATTTT.

This sequence joins TRBV6-1 and TRBJ2-7; 10 positions agree with TRBD2. The CDR3 runs to 15 residues. The junction had 7 bases not matched to a gene; V was cut back by 5 bases and J by 3 bases. CDR1 and CDR2 (germline): MNHNS, SASEGT. The CDR3 region is CASSTPSGSIYEQYF. In DNA form, the CDR3 reads TGTGCCAGCAGTACCCCTAGCGGGAGTATCTACGAGCAGTACTTC.

CDR3 nucleotide sequence: TGCGCCAGCAGCTTAGGGTCTCTTGATATGAACACTGAAGCTTTCTTT. Protein product: CASSLGSLDMNTEAFF. The chain is built from TRBV5-1 and TRBJ1-1; D not certain. There are 16 residues in the CDR3. The V gene's germline CDR1 is SGHRS and CDR2 YFSETQ. V was trimmed by 2 bases and J by 0 bases, leaving 14 bases between them.

V is TRBV20-1 and J is TRBJ2-5; D perhaps matches TRBD1 (6 bases). Germline V gene lookup returns CDR1 DFQATT and CDR2 SNEGSKA (reference sequence). The germline V and J ends were trimmed by 6 bases and 3 bases, with 11 bases remaining between them. The CDR3 is made up of 12 amino acids. For the CDR3, the DNA is TGCAGTGCCAGGGACAAAAAAGAGACCCAGTACTTC. Encoded protein: CSARDKKETQYF.

The chain links TRBV6-1 to TRBJ2-7, with D tentatively TRBD2 (6 bases). In germline, CDR1 is MNHNS, CDR2 SASEGT. Trimming stripped 6 bases from V and 4 bases from J, with 28 bases between. This CDR3 has 18 residues. CDR3 sequence: CASSPRLDPRRLKYEQYF. The CDR3 DNA sequence: TGTGCCAGCAGCCCACGACTAGACCCGAGGAGACTGAAATACGAGCAGTACTTC.

This chain links TRBV11-1 with TRBJ1-1; 7 bases map to TRBD1. Germline CDR1 and CDR2: SGHAT and FQDESV (reference sequence). CDR3 size: 15 residues. V was clipped by 5 bases and J by 4 bases; unmatched bases: 10. This CDR3 reads CASSPNINRGTEAFF. CDR3 bases: TGTGCCAGCAGCCCGAACATTAACAGGGGCACTGAAGCTTTCTTT.